These 26 T cell receptor beta chains share one sample of origin, sequenced in a study of cytomegalovirus exposure and HLA in healthy donors (dated by TCRdb to about 2017). Receptors were amplified or captured by the immunoSEQ multiplex PCR assay. For the multiplex PCR, a mixture combining 60 forward primers for TCR Vbeta segments and 13 reverse primers for TCR Jbeta segments was used. Not all clones reach the TCRdb copy of this immuneACCESS table, which keeps in-frame sequences only. Checked studies attribute under half of the gap to unresolved V genes and leave the rest unexplained. Here the sample has 100,000 to 150,000 clones; roughly four fifths occur a single time. Of the sample, about 13% falls within the top ten clones. Specimen: PBMCs. The source of these receptors is a woman aged 60-75 years in good health and CMV-seropositive.

This clone was recorded a few times. V is TRBV19 and J is TRBJ1-6; TRBD1 matches at 7 bases. This CDR3 region has 14 residues. In germline, CDR1 is LNHDA, CDR2 SQIVND (reference sequence). Trimming removed 2 bases from V and 7 bases from J; junction bases left unmatched: 2. DNA of the CDR3: TGTGCCAGTAGTATAAACAGGGGCAATTCACCCCTCCACTTT. Its protein product is CASSINRGNSPLHF.

This clone was picked up a small number of times. V is TRBV4-3 and J is TRBJ2-3; 13 bases agree with TRBD2. The germline gives CDR1 LGHNA, CDR2 YSLEER. This CDR3 spans 15 amino acids. The junction had 5 bases not matched to a gene; V was cut back by 4 bases and J by 7 bases. The CDR3: CASSRGLAGEYTQYF. The CDR3 DNA reads as TGCGCCAGCAGCCGCGGACTAGCGGGAGAGTATACGCAGTATTTT.

The V gene is TRBV6-5, the J gene TRBJ1-5; the D is unclear. V lost 5 bases, J lost 9 bases, and 17 bases lay in between. Germline assignment: CDR1 MNHEY and CDR2 SVGAGI. This CDR3 spans 14 amino acids. The CDR3 is CASSRGGGLRPQHF. The DNA for the CDR3 is TGTGCCAGCAGTAGAGGAGGAGGACTTCGGCCCCAGCATTTT.

In this sample, this clone turned up a few times. CDR3 DNA sequence: TGTGCCAGCCTCCCCCCGGTCGATTCACCCCTCCACTTT. The encoded protein is CASLPPVDSPLHF. The rearrangement joins TRBV7-9 to TRBJ1-6; the D is unclear. The germline V gene has CDR1 SEHNR and CDR2 FQNEAQ (reference sequence). V lost 8 bases and J lost 8, with 13 bases in between. The CDR3 totals 13 residues.

V and J are TRBV6-5 and TRBJ2-7; TRBD2 is a possible D gene (6 bases). The germline gives CDR1 MNHEY, CDR2 SVGAGI. The V end lost 2 bases, the J end lost 7 bases, and 9 bases lay between the germline ends. The CDR3 runs 12 residues. CDR3 region: CASSYLEGEQYF. The CDR3 DNA reads as TGTGCCAGCAGTTACCTGGAGGGTGAGCAGTACTTC.

This clone was observed a few times. The gene calls are TRBV11-2 and TRBJ2-2, with D unclear. This CDR3 spans 13 amino acids. Trimming took 5 bases from V and 4 from J, leaving 8 bases between them. Germline CDR1 and CDR2: SGHAT and FQNNGV. In DNA form, the CDR3 reads TGTGCCAGCAGCCCCCCGGGCACCGGGGAGCTGTTTTTT. It codes for CASSPPGTGELFF.

This clone was counted once. V is TRBV5-4 and J is TRBJ1-1, with a weak D call TRBD1 (5 bases). V was trimmed by 4 bases and J by 8 bases, leaving 30 bases between them. CDR3 length: 18 amino acids. CDR1 is SGHNT, CDR2 YYREEE, per germline (reference sequence). In DNA form, the CDR3 reads TGTGCCAGCAGCCTGAACCCGGGACTCAGAATCGACACTACCGAAGCTTTCTTT. Its protein is CASSLNPGLRIDTTEAFF.

This clone came up once. The rearrangement uses TRBV4-2 and TRBJ1-2; D is uncertain. Germline lookup yields CDR1 LGHNA and CDR2 YNFKEQ. V shed 1 base and J shed 4 bases, with 4 bases lying between them. The length of the CDR3 is 12 residues. CDR3 in DNA: TGTGCCAGCAGCCAAGCGTTCTATGGCTACACCTTC. As protein: CASSQAFYGYTF.

This clone was recorded a few times. This chain links TRBV4-3 with TRBJ1-2; perhaps TRBD1 as D (5 bases). The CDR3 consists of 17 residues. Looked up from germline, CDR1 is LGHNA and CDR2 is YSLEER. The V and J ends lost 0 bases and 2 bases respectively, with 16 bases between them. The CDR3 region has the DNA TGCGCCAGCAGCCAAGATTCGGGCAGGGATATCAACTATGGCTACACCTTC. It yields the protein CASSQDSGRDINYGYTF.

This rearrangement joins TRBV5-4 to TRBJ1-1; TRBD1 matches at 8 bases. CDR1 is SGHNT and CDR2 is YYREEE in the germline V gene (reference sequence). V was pared by 3 bases and J by 5 bases, with 9 bases of the junction left unmatched. This CDR3 contains 15 residues. The CDR3 protein is CASSYFQGARTEAFF. The CDR3 DNA is TGTGCCAGCAGCTACTTTCAGGGGGCGCGAACTGAAGCTTTCTTT. The whole variable domain, remainder taken from reference TRBV5-4 and TRBJ1-1, is ETGVTQSPTHLIKTRGQQVTLRCSSQSGHNTVSWYQQALGQGPQFIFQYYREEENGRGNFPPRFSGLQFPNYSSELNVNALELDDSALYLCASSYFQGARTEAFFGQGTRLTVV.

The chain combines TRBV2 with TRBJ2-7; a possible D gene is TRBD1 (5 bases). The germline V gene has CDR1 SNHLY and CDR2 FYNNEI. V was trimmed by 6 bases and J by 0 bases, leaving 12 bases between them. The CDR3 totals 14 residues. DNA of the CDR3: TGTGCCAGCAGACCCGGACAAATCTCCTACGAGCAGTACTTC. Protein product: CASRPGQISYEQYF.

This clone appeared a few times. The J gene is TRBJ1-3, the V gene TRBV7-6; 7 bases map to TRBD1. Per germline, CDR1 SGHVS and CDR2 FNYEAQ. Trimming removed 5 bases from V and 2 bases from J; junction bases left unmatched: 15. There are 18 residues in the CDR3. For the CDR3, the DNA is TGTGCCAGCAGCCGCACTCCCCCGCAGGGGGGAACTGGAAACACCATATATTTT. Translated: CASSRTPPQGGTGNTIYF.

The CDR3 loop is CASSYFGTSGMYEQYF. The CDR3 nucleotides are TGTGCCAGCAGTTACTTCGGGACTAGCGGGATGTACGAGCAGTACTTC. The V gene is TRBV6-5, the J gene TRBJ2-7; 13 bases align to TRBD2. The germline V gene encodes CDR1 MNHEY and CDR2 SVGAGI. Trimming removed 1 base from V and 4 bases from J; junction bases left unmatched: 4. The CDR3 is 16 amino acids.

V gene TRBV7-7 combines with J gene TRBJ2-2, with 8 bases fitting TRBD1. This CDR3 has 14 residues. V was clipped by 0 bases and J by 6 bases; unmatched bases: 0. CDR1 is SSHAT, CDR2 FNYEAQ, per germline (reference sequence). In DNA form, the CDR3 reads TGTGCCAGCAGCTTAGCACAGGGGGCCGGGGAGCTGTTTTTT. It codes for CASSLAQGAGELFF.

The chain uses TRBV7-2 and TRBJ2-7, with D perhaps TRBD1 (5 bases). Trimming cost V 1 base and J 5 bases, with 15 bases left between them. The CDR3 spans 15 residues. The V gene's germline CDR1 is SGHTA and CDR2 FQGNSA. CDR3: CASSLVGQGANEQYF. Written as DNA, the CDR3 is TGTGCCAGCAGCTTAGTAGGCCAGGGTGCTAACGAGCAGTACTTC.

This rearrangement joins TRBV5-4 to TRBJ2-1, with D possibly TRBD2 on 7 matching bases. Trimming took 2 bases from V and 4 from J, leaving 19 bases between them. Per the germline V gene, CDR1 is SGHNT and CDR2 is YYREEE (reference sequence). The CDR3 loop spans 17 amino acids. CDR3 sequence: CASSFKQGGREYNEQFF. CDR3 nucleotide sequence: TGTGCCAGCAGCTTCAAACAGGGCGGGCGGGAGTACAATGAGCAGTTCTTC.

The chain combines TRBV5-1 with TRBJ2-3; 11 positions agree with TRBD2. Germline lookup yields CDR1 SGHRS and CDR2 YFSETQ. There are 16 residues in the CDR3. J gave up 4 bases and V 3 bases, and 7 bases lay outside the gene matches. CDR3 coding DNA: TGCGCCAGCAGCTACCTACTAGCGGGAGTCGCAGATACGCAGTATTTT. It codes for CASSYLLAGVADTQYF.

The V gene is TRBV5-1, the J gene TRBJ2-2, with a possible D match to TRBD2 (6 bases). CDR3 length: 13 residues. V was pared by 4 bases and J by 3 bases, with 7 bases between. The germline CDR1 and CDR2 sequences are SGHRS and YFSETQ. CDR3 sequence (DNA): TGCGCCAGCAGCGGGGGGTACACCGGGGAGCTGTTTTTT. As protein: CASSGGYTGELFF.

This clone was observed a single time. The chain carries TRBV11-2 and TRBJ2-2; D is possibly TRBD2 (7 bases). This CDR3 has 17 amino acids. V lost 3 bases, J lost 5 bases, and 19 bases lay in between. Germline V gives CDR1 SGHAT, CDR2 FQNNGV. The CDR3 region has the DNA TGTGCCAGCAGCTTTAAAAAAGGGGGGGAGTGGACCGGGGAGCTGTTTTTT. Translating gives CASSFKKGGEWTGELFF.

The chain uses TRBV7-2 and TRBJ2-1, with D possibly being TRBD2 (6 bases). The ends were cut back, 1 base at V and 7 bases at J, with 14 bases in the middle. CDR1 is SGHTA and CDR2 is FQGNSA in the germline V gene. The CDR3 has 15 amino acids. The CDR3 protein is CASSLEPLARNEQFF. Here the CDR3 DNA reads TGTGCCAGCAGCTTAGAGCCCCTAGCGAGGAATGAGCAGTTCTTC.

V gene TRBV7-9 combines with J gene TRBJ2-3; D not certain. This CDR3 has 13 residues. Trimming took 5 bases from V and 3 from J, leaving 9 bases between them. Germline loops: CDR1 SEHNR, CDR2 FQNEAQ (reference sequence). The CDR3: CASSQTGTDTQYF. In nucleotides, the CDR3 is TGTGCCAGCAGCCAGACCGGGACAGATACGCAGTATTTT.

This clone was seen a single time. The chain employs TRBV27 and TRBJ1-2; D remains ambiguous. V lost 6 bases to trimming and J lost 8 bases, with 16 bases between them. The CDR3 loop spans 13 amino acids. Germline lookup yields CDR1 MNHEY and CDR2 SMNVEV (reference sequence). CDR3 in amino acids: CASSPDPRRGYTF. The CDR3, as DNA: TGTGCCAGCAGCCCCGACCCGAGGAGGGGCTACACCTTC.

The chain links TRBV19 to TRBJ2-1; D is undetermined. CDR1 is LNHDA, CDR2 SQIVND, per germline (reference sequence). The CDR3 spans 14 residues. V was shortened by 3 bases and J by 3 bases, with 9 bases between the two germline ends. CDR3 in amino acids: CASSMEQLYNEQFF. The CDR3 DNA sequence: TGTGCCAGTAGTATGGAACAGCTCTACAATGAGCAGTTCTTC.

In the case of this clone: Additional DNA sequences in this sample encode the identical CDR3. The rearrangement uses TRBV7-9 and TRBJ1-2; TRBD1 agrees at 7 bases. The CDR3 totals 12 residues. The trim removed 5 bases at V and 4 bases at J, leaving 1 base unmatched. Germline V lookup: CDR1 SEHNR, CDR2 FQNEAQ (reference sequence). The CDR3 nucleotides read TGTGCCAGCAGCAGGGACAGCTATGGCTACACCTTC. Translating it yields CASSRDSYGYTF.

The CDR3 loop is CASSLETATDTQYF. In nucleotides, the CDR3 is TGTGCCAGCAGCTTAGAAACAGCCACAGATACGCAGTATTTT. This sequence joins TRBV7-8 and TRBJ2-3; D is unclear. The CDR3 loop spans 14 amino acids. CDR1 SGHVS and CDR2 FQNEAQ come from the germline V gene. Trimming left V 1 base short and J 2 bases short, with 7 bases between.

The chain is built from TRBV29-1 and TRBJ2-1; a weak D match, TRBD1 (7 bases). V was shortened by 7 bases and J by 0 bases, with 13 bases between the two germline ends. Germline V gives CDR1 SQVTM, CDR2 ANQGSEA. The CDR3 covers 14 residues. The CDR3 nucleotides are TGCAGCGCCGCGGGACAGAGCTCCTACAATGAGCAGTTCTTC. It yields the protein CSAAGQSSYNEQFF.